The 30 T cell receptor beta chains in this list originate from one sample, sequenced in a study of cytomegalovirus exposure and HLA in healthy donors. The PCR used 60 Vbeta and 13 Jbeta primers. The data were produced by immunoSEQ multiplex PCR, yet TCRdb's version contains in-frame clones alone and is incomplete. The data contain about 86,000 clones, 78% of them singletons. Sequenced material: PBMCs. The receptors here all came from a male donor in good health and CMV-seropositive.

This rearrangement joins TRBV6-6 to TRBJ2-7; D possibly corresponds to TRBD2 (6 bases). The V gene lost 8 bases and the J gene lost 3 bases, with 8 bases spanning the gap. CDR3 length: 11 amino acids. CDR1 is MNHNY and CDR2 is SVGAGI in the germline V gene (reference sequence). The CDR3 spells CASGRDYEQYF. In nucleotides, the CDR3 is TGTGCCAGCGGGCGGGACTACGAGCAGTACTTC.

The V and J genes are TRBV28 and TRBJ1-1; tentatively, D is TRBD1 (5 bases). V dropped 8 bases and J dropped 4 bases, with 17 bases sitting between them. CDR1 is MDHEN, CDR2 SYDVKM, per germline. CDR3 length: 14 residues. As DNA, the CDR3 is TGTGCCAGCTTAATTGGGGGGGAGGGCACTGAAGCTTTCTTT. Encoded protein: CASLIGGEGTEAFF.

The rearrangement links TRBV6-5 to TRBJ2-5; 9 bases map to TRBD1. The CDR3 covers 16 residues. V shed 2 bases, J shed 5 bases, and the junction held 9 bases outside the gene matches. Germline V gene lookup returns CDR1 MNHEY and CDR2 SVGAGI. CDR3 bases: TGTGCCAGCAGTTACGATTCAGGACAGGGGTTCGAGACCCAGTACTTC. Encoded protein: CASSYDSGQGFETQYF.

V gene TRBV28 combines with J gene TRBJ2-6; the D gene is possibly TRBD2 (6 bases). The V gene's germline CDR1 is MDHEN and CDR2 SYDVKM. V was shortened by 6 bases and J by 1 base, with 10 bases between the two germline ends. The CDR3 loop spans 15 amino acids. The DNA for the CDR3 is TGTGCCAGCAGGGGGGGTGGGTCTGGGGCCAACGTCCTGACTTTC. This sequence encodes CASRGGGSGANVLTF. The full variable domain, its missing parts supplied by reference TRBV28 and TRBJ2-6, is DVKVTQSSRYLVKRTGEKVFLECVQDMDHENMFWYRQDPGLGLRLIYFSYDVKMKEKGDIPEGYSVSREKKERFSLILESASTNQTSMYLCASRGGGSGANVLTFGAGSRLTVL.

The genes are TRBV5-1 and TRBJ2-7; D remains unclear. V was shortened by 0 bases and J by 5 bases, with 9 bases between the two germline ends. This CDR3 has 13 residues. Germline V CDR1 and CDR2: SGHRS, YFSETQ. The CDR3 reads CASSLGALNEQYF. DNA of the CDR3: TGCGCCAGCAGCTTGGGGGCCTTGAACGAGCAGTACTTC.

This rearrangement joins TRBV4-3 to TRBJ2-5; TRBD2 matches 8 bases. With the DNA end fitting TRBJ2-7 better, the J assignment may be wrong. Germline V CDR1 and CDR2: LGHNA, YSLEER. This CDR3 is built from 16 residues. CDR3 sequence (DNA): TGCGCCAGCAGCCAAGTCGAGAGCGGGAGAGGGTACGAGCAGTACTTC. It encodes CASSQVESGRGYEQYF.

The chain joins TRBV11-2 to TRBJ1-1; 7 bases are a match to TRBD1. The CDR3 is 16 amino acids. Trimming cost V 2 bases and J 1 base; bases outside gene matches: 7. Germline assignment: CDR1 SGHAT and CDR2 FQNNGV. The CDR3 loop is CASSLTGARGNTEAFF. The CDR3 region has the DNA TGTGCCAGCAGCTTAACAGGGGCAAGGGGGAACACTGAAGCTTTCTTT.

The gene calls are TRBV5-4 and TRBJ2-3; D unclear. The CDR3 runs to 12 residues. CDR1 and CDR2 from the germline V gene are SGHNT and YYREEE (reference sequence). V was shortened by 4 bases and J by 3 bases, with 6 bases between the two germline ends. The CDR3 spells CASSKATDTQYF. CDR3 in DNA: TGTGCCAGCAGCAAAGCAACAGATACGCAGTATTTT.

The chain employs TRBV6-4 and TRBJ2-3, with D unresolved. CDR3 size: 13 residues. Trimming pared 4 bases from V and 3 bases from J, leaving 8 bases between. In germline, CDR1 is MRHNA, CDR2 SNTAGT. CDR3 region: CASSGSETDTQYF. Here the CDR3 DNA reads TGTGCCAGCAGTGGGAGTGAAACAGATACGCAGTATTTT.

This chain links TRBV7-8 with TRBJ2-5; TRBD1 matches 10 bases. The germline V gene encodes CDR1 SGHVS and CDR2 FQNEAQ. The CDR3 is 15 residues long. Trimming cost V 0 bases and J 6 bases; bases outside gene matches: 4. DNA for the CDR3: TGTGCCAGCAGCTTAGCGAGGGACAGGGGACAGACCCAGTACTTC. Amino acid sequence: CASSLARDRGQTQYF.

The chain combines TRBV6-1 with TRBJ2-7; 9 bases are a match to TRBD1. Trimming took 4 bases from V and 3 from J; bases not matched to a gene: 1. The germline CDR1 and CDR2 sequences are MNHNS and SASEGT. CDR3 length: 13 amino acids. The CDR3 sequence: CASSGDRVYEQYF. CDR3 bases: TGTGCCAGCAGTGGGGACAGGGTCTACGAGCAGTACTTC.

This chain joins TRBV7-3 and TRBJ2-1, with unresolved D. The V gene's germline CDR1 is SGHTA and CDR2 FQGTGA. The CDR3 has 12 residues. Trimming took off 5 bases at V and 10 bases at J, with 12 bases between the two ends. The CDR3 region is CASSLERNEQFF. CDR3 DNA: TGTGCCAGCAGCCTCGAGAGGAACGAGCAGTTCTTC.

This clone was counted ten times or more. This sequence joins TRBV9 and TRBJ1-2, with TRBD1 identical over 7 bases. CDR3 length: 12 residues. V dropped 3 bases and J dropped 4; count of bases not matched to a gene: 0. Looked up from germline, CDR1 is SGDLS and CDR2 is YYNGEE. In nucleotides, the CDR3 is TGTGCCAGCAGCGGACAGGGCTATGGCTACACCTTC. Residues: CASSGQGYGYTF. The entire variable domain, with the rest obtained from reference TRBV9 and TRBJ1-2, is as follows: DSGVTQTPKHLITATGQRVTLRCSPRSGDLSVYWYQQSLDQGLQFLIQYYNGEERAKGNILERFSAQQFPDLHSELNLSSLELGDSALYFCASSGQGYGYTFGSGTRLTVV.

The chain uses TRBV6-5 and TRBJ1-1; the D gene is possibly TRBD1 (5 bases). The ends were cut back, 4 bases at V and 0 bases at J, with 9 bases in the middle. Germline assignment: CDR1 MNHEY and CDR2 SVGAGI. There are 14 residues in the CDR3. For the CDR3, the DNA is TGTGCCAGCAGTTCCCGGGGGGTGAACACTGAAGCTTTCTTT. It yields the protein CASSSRGVNTEAFF.

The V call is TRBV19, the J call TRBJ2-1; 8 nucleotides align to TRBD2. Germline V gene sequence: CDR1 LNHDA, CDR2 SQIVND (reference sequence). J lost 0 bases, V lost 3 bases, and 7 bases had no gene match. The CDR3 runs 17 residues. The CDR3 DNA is TGTGCCAGTAGTATCATGGATAGCGGGATCTCCTACAATGAGCAGTTCTTC. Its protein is CASSIMDSGISYNEQFF.

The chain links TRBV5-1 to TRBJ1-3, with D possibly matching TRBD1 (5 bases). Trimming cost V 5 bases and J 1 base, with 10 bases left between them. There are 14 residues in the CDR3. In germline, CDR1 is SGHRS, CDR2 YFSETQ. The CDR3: CASSGQLSGNTIYF. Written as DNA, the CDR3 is TGCGCCAGCAGTGGACAACTTTCTGGAAACACCATATATTTT.

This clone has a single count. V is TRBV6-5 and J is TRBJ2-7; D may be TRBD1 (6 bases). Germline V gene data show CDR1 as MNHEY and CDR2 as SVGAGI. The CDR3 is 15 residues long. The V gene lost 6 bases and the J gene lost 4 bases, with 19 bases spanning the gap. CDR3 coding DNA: TGTGCCAGCAGACGTCTCATGACAGGTGGTTACGAGCAGTACTTC. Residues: CASRRLMTGGYEQYF.

CDR3 loop: CASSLGLSGGRNRYNEQFF. For the CDR3, the DNA is TGTGCCAGCAGCTTAGGCCTCTCTGGTGGGAGGAATCGCTACAATGAGCAGTTCTTC. The chain links TRBV7-6 to TRBJ2-1, with a tentative D call TRBD2 (6 bases). The CDR3 extends over 19 amino acids. CDR1 is SGHVS, CDR2 FNYEAQ, per germline. Trimming took off 1 base at V and 3 bases at J, with 22 bases between the two ends. Filled out from reference TRBV7-6 and TRBJ2-1, the complete variable domain reads GAGVSQSPRYKVTKRGQDVALRCDPISGHVSLYWYRQALGQGPEFLTYFNYEAQQDKSGLPNDRFSAERPEGSISTLTIQRTEQRDSAMYRCASSLGLSGGRNRYNEQFFGPGTRLTVL.

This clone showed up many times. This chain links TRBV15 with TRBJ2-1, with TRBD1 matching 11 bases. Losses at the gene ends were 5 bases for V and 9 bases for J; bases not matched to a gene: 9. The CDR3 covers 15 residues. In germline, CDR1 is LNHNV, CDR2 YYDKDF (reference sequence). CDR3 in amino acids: CATSQGQGAVSEQFF. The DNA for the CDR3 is TGTGCCACCAGCCAAGGACAGGGGGCAGTTAGTGAGCAGTTCTTC.

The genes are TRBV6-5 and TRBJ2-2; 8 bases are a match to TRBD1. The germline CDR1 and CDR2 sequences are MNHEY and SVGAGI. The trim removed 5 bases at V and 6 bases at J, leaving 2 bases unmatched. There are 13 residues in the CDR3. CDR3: CASSRQGSGELFF. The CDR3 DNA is TGTGCCAGCAGTCGACAGGGGTCCGGGGAGCTGTTTTTT.

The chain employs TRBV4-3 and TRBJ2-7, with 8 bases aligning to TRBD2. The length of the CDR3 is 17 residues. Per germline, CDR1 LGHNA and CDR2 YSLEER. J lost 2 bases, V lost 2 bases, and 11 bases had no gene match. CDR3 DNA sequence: TGCGCCAGCAGCCAATCAGCGGGCCCAGCGGGAGCCTACGAGCAGTACTTC. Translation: CASSQSAGPAGAYEQYF.

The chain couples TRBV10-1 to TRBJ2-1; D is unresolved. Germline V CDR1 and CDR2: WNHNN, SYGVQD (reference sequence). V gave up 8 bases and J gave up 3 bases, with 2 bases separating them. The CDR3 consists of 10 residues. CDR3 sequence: CASRYNEQFF. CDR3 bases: TGCGCCAGCCGCTACAATGAGCAGTTCTTC.

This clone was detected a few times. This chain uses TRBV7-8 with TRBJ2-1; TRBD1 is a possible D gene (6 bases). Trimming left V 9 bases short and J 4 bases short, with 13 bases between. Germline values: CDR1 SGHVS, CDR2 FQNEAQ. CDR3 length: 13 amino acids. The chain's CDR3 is CASTRQEYNEQFF. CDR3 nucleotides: TGTGCCAGTACCCGACAGGAGTACAATGAGCAGTTCTTC.

CDR3 region: CASSSREGQEAFF. The CDR3 bases are TGTGCCAGCAGCTCTCGGGAGGGGCAGGAAGCTTTCTTT. The chain links TRBV7-3 to TRBJ1-1; D may be TRBD1 (5 bases). Trimming removed 4 bases from V and 8 bases from J, with 14 bases in between. The CDR3 covers 13 residues. CDR1 is SGHTA and CDR2 is FQGTGA in the germline V gene.

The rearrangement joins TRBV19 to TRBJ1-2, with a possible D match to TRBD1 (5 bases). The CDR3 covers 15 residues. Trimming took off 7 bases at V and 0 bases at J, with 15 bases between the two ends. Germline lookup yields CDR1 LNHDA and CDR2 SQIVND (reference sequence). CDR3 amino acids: CASKPQGNTNYGYTF. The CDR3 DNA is TGTGCCAGTAAACCTCAGGGTAATACTAACTATGGCTACACCTTC.

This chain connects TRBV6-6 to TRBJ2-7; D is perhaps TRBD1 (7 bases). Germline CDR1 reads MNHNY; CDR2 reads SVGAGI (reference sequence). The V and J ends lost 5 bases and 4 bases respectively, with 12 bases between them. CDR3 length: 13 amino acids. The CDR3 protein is CASSGGTVYEQYF. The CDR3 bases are TGTGCCAGCAGTGGCGGGACAGTGTACGAGCAGTACTTC.

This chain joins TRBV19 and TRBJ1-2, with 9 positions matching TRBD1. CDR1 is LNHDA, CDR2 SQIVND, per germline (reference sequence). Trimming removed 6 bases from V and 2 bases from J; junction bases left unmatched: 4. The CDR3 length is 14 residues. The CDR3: CASRLGQGNYGYTF. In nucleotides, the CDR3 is TGTGCCAGTAGATTGGGACAGGGAAACTATGGCTACACCTTC.

The CDR3 reads CASSTGGSGRTGELFF. As DNA, the CDR3 is TGTGCCAGTAGTACCGGCGGTTCAGGGAGGACCGGGGAGCTGTTTTTT. This chain joins TRBV19 and TRBJ2-2; D may be TRBD2 (6 bases). The germline V gene has CDR1 LNHDA and CDR2 SQIVND (reference sequence). V dropped 4 bases and J dropped 5 bases, with 17 bases sitting between them. The CDR3 contains 16 residues.

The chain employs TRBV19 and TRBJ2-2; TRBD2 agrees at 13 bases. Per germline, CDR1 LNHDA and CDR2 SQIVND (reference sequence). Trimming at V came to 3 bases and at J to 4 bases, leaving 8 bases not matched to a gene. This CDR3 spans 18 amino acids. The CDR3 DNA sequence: TGTGCCAGTAGTATTCCTCGACTAGCGGGAGGACGCACCGGGGAGCTGTTTTTT. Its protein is CASSIPRLAGGRTGELFF.

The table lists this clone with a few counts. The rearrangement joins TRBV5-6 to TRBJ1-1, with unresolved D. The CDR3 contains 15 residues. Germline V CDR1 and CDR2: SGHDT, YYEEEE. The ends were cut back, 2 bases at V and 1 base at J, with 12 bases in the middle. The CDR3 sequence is CASSFRSGWNTEAFF. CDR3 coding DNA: TGTGCCAGCAGCTTTCGATCAGGTTGGAACACTGAAGCTTTCTTT.